Following are 22 T cell receptor beta chains from one sample sequenced in a study of molecular identifiers for immune sequencing clone quantification. TCRdb independently ran MiXCR on the PCR reads; one entry per CDR3 protein. The repertoire holds under 650,000 distinct CDR3 sequences, with around 20% as singletons. Sequenced input: naive CD8+ T cells from blood, with Jurkat cell RNA spiked in. Subset denoted: FACS-sorted CD8+CD4-CCR7+CD45RA+ naive T cells. These receptors were collected from a human donor in good health. Some libraries in this study had Jurkat cell RNA spiked in.

This clonotype was counted ten times or more. This chain uses TRBV7-9 with TRBJ2-7; D gene ambiguous. The CDR3 length is 13 residues. Per germline, CDR1 SEHNR and CDR2 FQNEAQ (reference sequence). Trimming removed 2 bases from V and 6 bases from J, with 11 bases in between. CDR3 loop: CASSLSTRPEQYF. DNA of the CDR3: TGTGCCAGCAGCTTATCGACGCGTCCCGAGCAGTACTTC.

To note about this clonotype: One end of the junction fails to match germline, which may point to a read error. J is TRBJ2-2 and V is TRBV9, with 10 bases that match TRBD2. Germline CDR1 is SGDLS and CDR2 is YYNGEE. This CDR3 contains 17 residues. The CDR3 is CASSVRPGLADTGELVF. DNA for the CDR3: TGTGCCAGCAGCGTACGGCCCGGACTAGCGGACACCGGGGAGCTGGTTTTT. The variable domain in full, completed from reference TRBV9 and TRBJ2-2, reads DSGVTQTPKHLITATGQRVTLRCSPRSGDLSVYWYQQSLDQGLQFLIQYYNGEERAKGNILERFSAQQFPDLHSELNLSSLELGDSALYFCASSVRPGLADTGELVFGEGSRLTVL.

This clonotype occurred many times. The V gene is TRBV20-1, the J gene TRBJ2-2, with 8 nucleotides matching TRBD2. Germline V gene data show CDR1 as DFQATT and CDR2 as SNEGSKA (reference sequence). The CDR3 sequence is 16 residues long. Losses at the gene ends were 1 base for V and 6 bases for J; bases not matched to a gene: 10. The CDR3 DNA reads TGCAGTGCTAGAGTGGGCGTAGCGGGAATCTCCGGGGAGCTGTTTTTT. Encoded protein: CSARVGVAGISGELFF.

Concerning this clonotype itself: This could be a read error, since a much larger clone is one nucleotide away. The rearrangement uses TRBV20-1 and TRBJ1-2; a possible D gene is TRBD1 (6 bases). The CDR3 extends over 14 amino acids. Germline V gene lookup returns CDR1 DFQATT and CDR2 SNEGSKA (reference sequence). Trimming left V 3 bases short and J 5 bases short, with 16 bases between. DNA for the CDR3: TGCAGTGCTAGTGGGCGGGGGGCGCGGTATGGCTACACCTTC. It encodes CSASGRGARYGYTF.

This clonotype was detected ten times or more. The J gene is TRBJ1-3, the V gene TRBV7-9; D is undetermined. Between the trimmed V and J ends, which lost 1 base and 0 bases, there was a span of 10 bases. The CDR3 extends over 16 amino acids. Looked up from germline, CDR1 is SEHNR and CDR2 is FQNEAQ (reference sequence). The DNA for the CDR3 is TGTGCCAGCAGCTTAGTGGCGGTGGTCTCTGGAAACACCATATATTTT. Residues: CASSLVAVVSGNTIYF.

This clonotype was detected a few times. This chain connects TRBV3-1 to TRBJ2-1; D unclear. V lost 0 bases and J lost 1, with 13 bases in between. From germline, CDR1 is LGHDT and CDR2 YNNKEL (reference sequence). The CDR3 contains 17 residues. CDR3 region: CASSQDVWAGSYNEQFF. CDR3 coding DNA: TGTGCCAGCAGCCAAGATGTGTGGGCTGGTTCCTACAATGAGCAGTTCTTC.

This clonotype was picked up many times. The chain combines TRBV7-7 with TRBJ2-1; tentative D call: TRBD2 (5 bases). The V gene lost 2 bases and the J gene lost 8 bases, with 13 bases spanning the gap. Germline CDR1 SSHAT, CDR2 FNYEAQ (reference sequence). The CDR3 extends over 14 amino acids. CDR3 nucleotide sequence: TGTGCCAGCAGCTTATCTTTAGCCGGGGATGAGCAGTTCTTC. Protein sequence: CASSLSLAGDEQFF.

This clonotype came up many times. The chain is built from TRBV6-1 and TRBJ1-2; no definite D call. CDR3 length: 13 residues. Germline V lookup: CDR1 MNHNS, CDR2 SASEGT. V lost 5 bases and J 8 bases, leaving 15 bases between the germline ends. The CDR3: CASSPRTPQGYTF. CDR3 DNA: TGTGCCAGCAGTCCTAGGACCCCTCAAGGCTACACCTTC.

In the case of this clonotype: A single base separates this from a much larger clone, so it may be a read error. This chain uses TRBV4-3 with TRBJ2-3; D is uncertain. The CDR3 runs to 12 residues. Germline-derived CDR1 and CDR2 are LGHNA and YSLEER. This chain's CDR3 is CAGSQDLVTQYF. CDR3 in DNA: TGCGCCGGCAGCCAAGATCTGGTAACGCAGTATTTT.

Comment on this clonotype: A single base separates this from a much larger clone, so it may be a read error. CDR3 in amino acids: CASSWAGSAEETQYF. The CDR3 nucleotides read TGTGCCAGCAGCTGGGCAGGGAGCGCGGAAGAGACCCAGTACTTC. The chain recombines TRBV11-2 with TRBJ2-5, with D possibly called TRBD1 or TRBD2 (5 bases each). V was pared by 4 bases and J by 3 bases, with 15 bases between. The CDR3 extends over 15 amino acids. CDR1 and CDR2 from the germline V gene are SGHAT and FQNNGV.

This clonotype was seen ten or more times. The V call is TRBV12-3 or TRBV12-4, the J call TRBJ2-3; the match to TRBD2 covers 7 bases. The CDR3 length is 16 residues. Trimming at V came to 9 bases and at J to 0 bases, leaving 12 bases not matched to a gene. DNA for the CDR3: TGTGCCAGTCAACAAAAGACGGGGGGAAGCACAGATACGCAGTATTTT. Its protein is CASQQKTGGSTDTQYF.

The DNA for the CDR3 is TGTGCCAGCAGCCAAGTGGTGAAAGGACTCCCACCTGAGCAGTTCTTC. Its translation: CASSQVVKGLPPEQFF. The chain is built from TRBV3-1 and TRBJ2-1; possibly TRBD2 for D (5 bases). This CDR3 comprises 16 residues. CDR1 LGHDT and CDR2 YNNKEL come from the germline V gene (reference sequence). V lost 1 base, J lost 9 bases, and 19 bases lay in between.

There are many counts of this clonotype. The chain carries TRBV5-5 and TRBJ2-1; the D gene is possibly TRBD2 (5 bases). The CDR3 consists of 17 residues. Germline V gene data show CDR1 as SGHKS and CDR2 as YYEKEE (reference sequence). The germline V and J ends were trimmed by 4 bases and 8 bases, with 25 bases remaining between them. This CDR3 reads CASSATLTEGPFDEQFF. In nucleotides, the CDR3 is TGTGCCAGCAGCGCGACCCTCACAGAGGGCCCTTTCGATGAGCAGTTCTTC.

This clonotype showed up just a few times. Written as DNA, the CDR3 is TGTGCCAGCAGCTTAGGGGGACAGGGCAGAACTAACTATGGCTACACCTTC. Translated: CASSLGGQGRTNYGYTF. V usage is TRBV7-9 and J usage is TRBJ1-2, with 9 bases lining up with TRBD1. Germline CDR1 and CDR2: SEHNR and FQNEAQ (reference sequence). The CDR3 covers 17 residues. Losses at the gene ends were 1 base for V and 0 bases for J; bases not matched to a gene: 6.

This clonotype was detected many times. The V and J genes are TRBV28 and TRBJ2-3, with no clear D. This CDR3 comprises 12 residues. The V and J ends lost 4 bases and 5 bases respectively, with 7 bases between them. Per the germline V gene, CDR1 is MDHEN and CDR2 is SYDVKM. In nucleotides, the CDR3 is TGTGCCAGCAGTTCGCAATTAGATACGCAGTATTTT. This encodes CASSSQLDTQYF.

This clonotype was seen more than once but under ten times. A much more abundant neighbour one base away suggests this may be a read error. The V call is TRBV12-3 or TRBV12-4, the J call TRBJ2-2, with D hard to call. The CDR3 covers 14 residues. V lost 1 base to trimming and J lost 6 bases, with 9 bases between them. The CDR3 loop reads CASSLGGNAGELFF. CDR3 bases: TGTGCCAGCAGTTTAGGAGGAAACGCCGGGGAGCTGTTTTTT.

This clonotype was picked up many times. The gene calls are TRBV4-1 and TRBJ1-1; 11 nucleotides line up with TRBD1. The V segment lost 4 bases and the J segment 3 bases; nucleotides outside the gene matches: 4. The CDR3 runs 15 residues. Germline assignment: CDR1 MGHRA and CDR2 YSYEKL. The CDR3 nucleotides are TGCGCCAGCAGCCCCCTGGGACAGGGGGACACTGAAGCTTTCTTT. It yields the protein CASSPLGQGDTEAFF.

The genes are TRBV21-1 and TRBJ2-5; the D call TRBD2 from the table was never checked on the DNA. TRBV21-1 is a pseudogene locus. The CDR3 loop spans 17 amino acids. CDR3: CASSKNGRVKLLQTQYF. The CDR3 DNA is TGTGCCAGCAGCAAGAACGGGAGGGTTAAACTGTTGCAGACCCAGTACTTC.

This clonotype has at least ten counts. This chain connects TRBV6-2 or TRBV6-3 to TRBJ2-3; D gene uncertain. The length of the CDR3 is 11 residues. Trimming took 2 bases from V and 7 from J, leaving 4 bases between them. Germline-derived CDR1 and CDR2 are MNHEY and SVGEGT. CDR3 nucleotide sequence: TGTGCCAGCAGTTACGCTTATACGCAGTATTTT. Translating it yields CASSYAYTQYF.

A note on this clonotype: A much bigger clone sits one base away, suggesting this may be a read error. V is TRBV12-5 and J is TRBJ2-5; 9 nucleotides line up with TRBD2. Germline V gene sequence: CDR1 LGHNT, CDR2 FRNRAP. There are 17 residues in the CDR3. CDR3 loop: CASGLAPGERGVQTQHF. DNA for the CDR3: TGTGCTAGTGGTTTGGCCCCGGGGGAGCGGGGGGTACAGACCCAGCACTTC.

A few counts support this clonotype. The chain links TRBV20-1 to TRBJ2-1; D uncertain. Trimming cost V 8 bases and J 2 bases, with 10 bases left between them. The CDR3 runs to 12 residues. The germline V gene has CDR1 DFQATT and CDR2 SNEGSKA (reference sequence). The CDR3 loop is CSTARTYNEQFF. In DNA, the CDR3 is TGCAGTACGGCCCGTACCTACAATGAGCAGTTCTTC.

This clonotype was seen many times. The chain joins TRBV20-1 to TRBJ1-3; D perhaps matches TRBD1 (5 bases). The V end was cut by 0 bases, the J end by 1 base, with 10 bases between. This CDR3 region has 15 residues. Germline values: CDR1 DFQATT, CDR2 SNEGSKA (reference sequence). CDR3 nucleotide sequence: TGCAGTGCTAGAGATCGGTGGGGGTCTGGAAACACCATATATTTT. Protein product: CSARDRWGSGNTIYF.